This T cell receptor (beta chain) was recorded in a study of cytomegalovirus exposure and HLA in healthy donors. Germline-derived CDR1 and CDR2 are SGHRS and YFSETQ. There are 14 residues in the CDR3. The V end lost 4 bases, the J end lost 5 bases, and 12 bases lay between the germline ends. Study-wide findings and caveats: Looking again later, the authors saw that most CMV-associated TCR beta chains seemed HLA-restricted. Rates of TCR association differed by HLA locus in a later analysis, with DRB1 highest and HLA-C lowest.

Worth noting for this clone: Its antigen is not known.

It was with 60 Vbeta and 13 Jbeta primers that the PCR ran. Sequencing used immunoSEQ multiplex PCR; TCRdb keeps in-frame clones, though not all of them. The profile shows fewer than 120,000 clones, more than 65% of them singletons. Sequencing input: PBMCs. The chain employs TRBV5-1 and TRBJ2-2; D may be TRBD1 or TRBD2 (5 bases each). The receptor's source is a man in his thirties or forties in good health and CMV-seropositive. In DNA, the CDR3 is TGCGCCAGCAGCGTGGGAGACAGTACCGGGGAGCTGTTTTTT. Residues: CASSVGDSTGELFF.